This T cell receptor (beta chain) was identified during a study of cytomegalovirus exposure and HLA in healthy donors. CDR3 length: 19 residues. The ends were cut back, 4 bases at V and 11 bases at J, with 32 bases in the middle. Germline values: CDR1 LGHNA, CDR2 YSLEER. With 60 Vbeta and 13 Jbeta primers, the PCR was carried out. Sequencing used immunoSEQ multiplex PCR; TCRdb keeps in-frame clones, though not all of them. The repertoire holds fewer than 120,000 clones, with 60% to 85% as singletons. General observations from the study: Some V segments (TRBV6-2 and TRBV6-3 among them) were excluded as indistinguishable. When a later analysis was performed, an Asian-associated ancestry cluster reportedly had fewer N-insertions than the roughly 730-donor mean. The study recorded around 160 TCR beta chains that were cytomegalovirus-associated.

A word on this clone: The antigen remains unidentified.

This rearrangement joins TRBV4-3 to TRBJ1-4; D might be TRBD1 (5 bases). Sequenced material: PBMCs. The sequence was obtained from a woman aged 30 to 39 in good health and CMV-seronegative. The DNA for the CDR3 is TGCGCCAGCAGCCCCGAGGCAGCTCCCGCATGGGGACCGGAGGGGAAACTGTTTTTT. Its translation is CASSPEAAPAWGPEGKLFF.